Shown below are 13 T cell receptor beta chains from a single sample sequenced in a study of T-cell reconstitution after alpha-beta-depleted transplantation in children. TCRbeta library preparation incorporated unique molecular identifiers. TCRdb re-derived calls from the PCR reads in MiXCR, one entry per CDR3 protein. Here the sample spans hundreds of thousands of distinct CDR3 sequences, 10% to 15% being singletons. The sample here was PBMCs, mostly from graft donor cells, taken 360 days after TCRalphabeta/CD19-depleted stem cell transplant. The receptors derive from a male patient aged 10-17 years who had a stem cell transplant for acute myeloid leukemia, so the T cells may come from the graft donor.

V usage is TRBV7-2 and J usage is TRBJ1-1; the D is unclear. Germline CDR1 reads SGHTA; CDR2 reads FQGNSA. Trimming took 8 bases from V and 5 from J, leaving 9 bases between them. The CDR3 loop spans 11 amino acids. CDR3 amino acids: CASGTWTEAFF. The DNA of the CDR3 is TGTGCCAGCGGAACTTGGACTGAAGCTTTCTTT.

This sequence joins TRBV4-3 and TRBJ1-1, with D possibly matching TRBD1 (6 bases). Germline-derived CDR1 and CDR2 are LGHNA and YSLEER. The V end was cut by 0 bases, the J end by 0 bases, with 14 bases between. The CDR3 runs to 17 residues. This chain's CDR3 is CASSQDGAGAVNTEAFF. CDR3 DNA: TGCGCCAGCAGCCAAGATGGGGCAGGGGCTGTGAACACTGAAGCTTTCTTT.

This clonotype was counted many times. The rearrangement uses TRBV7-2 and TRBJ2-1; the D call may be TRBD1 or TRBD2 (5 bases each). This CDR3 region has 13 residues. Trimming stripped 8 bases from V and 7 bases from J, with 15 bases between. CDR1 is SGHTA and CDR2 is FQGNSA in the germline V gene. The CDR3 region has the DNA TGTGCCAGCTCCCCGGGGCTCCTTAATGAGCAGTTCTTC. Encoded protein: CASSPGLLNEQFF.

This clonotype was recorded at least ten times. V is TRBV4-2 and J is TRBJ2-7; D is unresolved. The CDR3 runs 16 residues. V lost 0 bases, J lost 2 bases, and 14 bases lay in between. The germline CDR1 and CDR2 sequences are LGHNA and YNFKEQ. The CDR3 sequence: CASSQDNVVGPYEQYF. DNA of the CDR3: TGTGCCAGCAGCCAAGATAACGTAGTCGGACCCTACGAGCAGTACTTC.

Details on this clonotype: Compared with germline, one end of the junction differs, possibly owing to a read error. V gene TRBV7-7 combines with J gene TRBJ2-7, with D possibly being TRBD2 (5 bases). CDR3 length equals 14 residues. The germline CDR1 and CDR2 sequences are SSHAT and FNYEAQ (reference sequence). CDR3 loop: CASSVSVYSYEQYF. The CDR3 DNA sequence: TGTGCTAGCAGCGTTAGCGTATACTCCTACGAGCAGTACTTC.

This clonotype was detected ten times or more. The chain joins TRBV12-3 or TRBV12-4 to TRBJ2-5; D might be TRBD1 or TRBD2, each matching 5 bases. The germline V and J ends were trimmed by 6 bases and 4 bases, with 15 bases remaining between them. The CDR3 totals 14 residues. The CDR3 region has the DNA TGTGCCAGCAGCCCTGGGACCGCCAGAGAGACCCAGTACTTC. Translated, it gives CASSPGTARETQYF.

This clonotype showed up many times. This chain's CDR3 is CASSQERSGRGEQYF. As DNA, the CDR3 is TGCGCCAGCAGCCAAGAACGGTCCGGGAGGGGAGAGCAGTACTTC. This chain links TRBV4-3 with TRBJ2-7, with TRBD2 matching over 8 bases. The trim removed 0 bases at V and 7 bases at J, leaving 8 bases unmatched. The germline CDR1 and CDR2 sequences are LGHNA and YSLEER. The CDR3 spans 15 residues.

Only a few counts were recorded for this clonotype. The chain has TRBV5-1 and TRBJ2-7; weak D call: TRBD1 (6 bases). The CDR3 totals 14 residues. The germline CDR1 and CDR2 sequences are SGHRS and YFSETQ. With 1 base removed from V and 3 bases from J, the gap between germline ends came to 11 bases. DNA for the CDR3: TGCGCCAGCAGCTTGCCGACAGGATACTACGAGCAGTACTTC. Protein: CASSLPTGYYEQYF.

The chain links TRBV7-8 to TRBJ2-5; 7 nucleotides line up with TRBD1. The CDR3 is 13 amino acids. J lost 2 bases, V lost 5 bases, and 2 bases had no gene match. Germline-derived CDR1 and CDR2 are SGHVS and FQNEAQ. For the CDR3, the DNA is TGTGCCAGCAGCGGACAGGTACAAGAGACCCAGTACTTC. Its translation is CASSGQVQETQYF.

This clonotype was seen ten or more times. The chain links TRBV29-1 to TRBJ2-7; D is uncertain. The ends were cut back, 4 bases at V and 2 bases at J, with 24 bases in the middle. Germline V CDR1 and CDR2: SQVTM, ANQGSEA. The CDR3 contains 17 residues. The CDR3 coding sequence is TGCAGCGTTGCCTCCCGTTCGTCCCCAAAAGCACCCTACGAGCAGTACTTC. Protein: CSVASRSSPKAPYEQYF.

This chain joins TRBV5-4 and TRBJ2-7, with no clear D. CDR3 length: 14 residues. Deletions cut 4 bases from V and 2 bases from J, with 13 bases between. Germline V gives CDR1 SGHNT, CDR2 YYREEE (reference sequence). CDR3 region: CASSPLRSTYEQYF. CDR3 in DNA: TGTGCCAGCAGCCCTCTGCGGTCCACCTACGAGCAGTACTTC.

The V and J genes are TRBV12-3 or TRBV12-4 and TRBJ2-5, with 10 positions matching TRBD2. Trimming removed 3 bases from V and 5 bases from J; junction bases left unmatched: 9. The CDR3 loop spans 16 amino acids. The CDR3 nucleotides are TGTGCCAGCAGTTTGGGGGCTAGCGGGAGTCTGGAGACCCAGTACTTC. This codes for CASSLGASGSLETQYF.

This clonotype has more than one count but fewer than ten. This rearrangement joins TRBV28 to TRBJ2-7; TRBD2 might be the D (6 bases). The CDR3 covers 16 residues. In germline, CDR1 is MDHEN, CDR2 SYDVKM. Deletions cut 6 bases from V and 0 bases from J, with 18 bases between. In DNA, the CDR3 is TGTGCCAGCAGACTAAGGGGCGGGGCGAGCTCCTACGAGCAGTACTTC. This sequence encodes CASRLRGGASSYEQYF.